These 29 T cell receptor beta chains were all obtained from the same sample, sequenced in a study of T cell repertoires in cytomegalovirus infection (dated by TCRdb to between 2018 and 2021). Data came from an Illumina HiSeq 1500. In-frame beta chains were kept once TCRdb had trimmed the public reads at Q25 with fastp and called clones with MiXCR. Here each entry gathers all rows of one CDR3 protein and keeps the most common genes and DNA. In this sample the table shows 700,000 to 950,000 distinct CDR3 sequences, over 25% of which occur a single time. The top ten clonotypes cover roughly an eighth of the sample. Read against the paper, the sample's treatment or condition label means: in vitro stimulation with specific CMV peptide epitopes to enrich CMV-specific T cells. Their antigens remain unidentified. The sample consisted of cultured CD8+ T cells from PBMCs, taken from culture after CMV antigen stimulation. The receptor source for this set is a human donor in good health (CMV status not recorded). Some clones in this sample may be carry-over from other donors' samples.

This clonotype has a handful of counts. The chain recombines TRBV7-3 with TRBJ1-4; 7 bases match TRBD1. The CDR3 has 17 amino acids. Looked up from germline, CDR1 is SGHTA and CDR2 is FQGTGA. V was pared by 5 bases and J by 7 bases, with 16 bases of the junction left unmatched. DNA of the CDR3: TGTGCCAGCAGCCTTGGGGAGACAGGGAAAGCGGGTGAAAAACTGTTTTTT. It is translated as CASSLGETGKAGEKLFF. Using reference TRBV7-3 and TRBJ1-4 for the parts outside the CDR3, the full variable domain is GAGVSQTPSNKVTEKGKYVELRCDPISGHTALYWYRQSLGQGPEFLIYFQGTGAADDSGLPNDRFFAVRPEGSVSTLKIQRTERGDSAVYLCASSLGETGKAGEKLFFGSGTQLSVL.

The chain carries TRBV6-5 and TRBJ2-7; D is perhaps TRBD1 (7 bases). The CDR3 contains 14 residues. V was clipped by 0 bases and J by 10 bases, with 16 bases between them. Germline CDR1 MNHEY, CDR2 SVGAGI. Written as DNA, the CDR3 is TGTGCCAGCAGTTACTCCGGAGGGGGCGCAGGACAGTACTTC. It yields the protein CASSYSGGGAGQYF.

This clonotype came up a few times. The rearrangement links TRBV28 to TRBJ1-6; D perhaps matches TRBD1 (6 bases). CDR1 is MDHEN, CDR2 SYDVKM, per germline. The V and J ends lost 4 bases and 8 bases respectively, with 12 bases between them. This CDR3 spans 14 amino acids. CDR3 residues: CASSSGDGDSPLHF. The CDR3 DNA reads as TGTGCCAGCAGTTCAGGGGATGGGGATTCACCCCTCCACTTT.

This clonotype showed up just a few times. V gene TRBV6-2 or TRBV6-3 combines with J gene TRBJ2-5, with D maybe TRBD2 (6 bases). The V end was cut by 2 bases, the J end by 5 bases, with 15 bases between. The CDR3 runs to 15 residues. Germline CDR1 and CDR2: MNHEY and SVGEGT. Written as DNA, the CDR3 is TGTGCCAGCAGTTACAGTTACGCGGGGAGGGAGACCCAGTACTTC. Translating gives CASSYSYAGRETQYF.

The chain uses TRBV7-3 and TRBJ2-1; TRBD1 is a possible D gene (5 bases). CDR1 SGHTA and CDR2 FQGTGA come from the germline V gene. V lost 5 bases and J lost 10, with 15 bases in between. This CDR3 is 13 amino acids long. As DNA, the CDR3 is TGTGCCAGCAGCGGCAAGGGGCCTCCGGAGCAGTTCTTC. Translation gives CASSGKGPPEQFF.

The rearrangement links TRBV7-9 to TRBJ1-1; D might be TRBD1 (5 bases). Trimming took 1 base from V and 0 from J, leaving 9 bases between them. The V gene's germline CDR1 is SEHNR and CDR2 FQNEAQ (reference sequence). The CDR3 is 15 residues long. The DNA for the CDR3 is TGTGCCAGCAGCTTAGAGGTAGGGGTGAACACTGAAGCTTTCTTT. It yields the protein CASSLEVGVNTEAFF.

This clonotype was detected many times. The V gene is TRBV4-3, the J gene TRBJ2-5, with 11 bases that match TRBD2. CDR3 length equals 16 residues. Germline V gene lookup returns CDR1 LGHNA and CDR2 YSLEER. V dropped 1 base and J dropped 4; count of bases not matched to a gene: 5. CDR3 sequence (DNA): TGCGCCAGCAGCCAAGCGCCTAGCGGGGGGCCAGAGACCCAGTACTTC. It codes for CASSQAPSGGPETQYF.

The CDR3 loop reads CASTDTVNYGYTF. The CDR3 bases are TGTGCCAGCACCGACACAGTTAACTATGGCTACACCTTC. The chain recombines TRBV7-6 with TRBJ1-2; D is unresolved. This CDR3 has 13 amino acids. The V end lost 7 bases, the J end lost 1 base, and 10 bases lay between the germline ends. CDR1 is SGHVS and CDR2 is FNYEAQ in the germline V gene. Full variable domain (outside the CDR3, taken from reference TRBV7-6 and TRBJ1-2): GAGVSQSPRYKVTKRGQDVALRCDPISGHVSLYWYRQALGQGPEFLTYFNYEAQQDKSGLPNDRFSAERPEGSISTLTIQRTEQRDSAMYRCASTDTVNYGYTFGSGTRLTVV.

The chain combines TRBV27 with TRBJ1-5; D gene ambiguous. CDR1 and CDR2 from the germline V gene are MNHEY and SMNVEV (reference sequence). Trimming cost V 5 bases and J 7 bases, with 21 bases left between them. The CDR3 spans 16 residues. The CDR3 spells CASSTVDVGLGQPQHF. The CDR3, as DNA: TGTGCCAGCAGTACAGTGGATGTGGGTTTAGGGCAGCCCCAGCATTTT.

The chain recombines TRBV6-6 with TRBJ2-2, with 9 nucleotides matching TRBD2. From germline, CDR1 is MNHNY and CDR2 SVGAGI (reference sequence). After removal of 6 bases from V and 4 bases from J, the junction contained 3 bases not matched to a gene. The CDR3 is 14 amino acids. The CDR3 region is CASSAGGPTGELFF. CDR3 sequence (DNA): TGTGCCAGCAGCGCGGGGGGGCCCACCGGGGAGCTGTTTTTT.

CDR3 coding DNA: TGTGCCAGCAGCTCTACTAGCGACCCCAGCACAGATACGCAGTATTTT. It codes for CASSSTSDPSTDTQYF. This rearrangement joins TRBV5-6 to TRBJ2-3; 7 positions match TRBD2. With 3 bases clipped from V and 0 bases from J, the junction kept 7 bases outside the gene matches. Germline values: CDR1 SGHDT, CDR2 YYEEEE. CDR3 length equals 16 residues.

The chain employs TRBV5-5 and TRBJ1-5, with 7 bases that match TRBD1. The CDR3 is 16 amino acids. Per germline, CDR1 SGHKS and CDR2 YYEKEE (reference sequence). Unmatched junction bases numbered 5, after V lost 2 bases and J lost 0 bases. CDR3 sequence: CASSLQGRASNQPQHF. In nucleotides, the CDR3 is TGTGCCAGCAGCTTACAGGGGAGGGCTAGCAATCAGCCCCAGCATTTT.

This clonotype was detected only a few times. The chain has TRBV4-2 and TRBJ1-1; D not resolved. The V and J ends lost 6 bases and 5 bases respectively, with 7 bases between them. Per germline, CDR1 LGHNA and CDR2 YNFKEQ. The CDR3 is 11 residues long. CDR3 nucleotides: TGTGCCAGCAGAGATGAGACTGAAGCTTTCTTT. Protein product: CASRDETEAFF.

The chain couples TRBV6-6 to TRBJ2-7, with 11 bases lining up with TRBD2. CDR3 length: 14 residues. Germline lookup yields CDR1 MNHNY and CDR2 SVGAGI (reference sequence). The trim removed 6 bases at V and 5 bases at J, leaving 6 bases unmatched. The CDR3 is CASSLTSGVDEQYV. In DNA form, the CDR3 reads TGTGCCAGCAGCCTGACTAGCGGGGTCGACGAGCAGTACGTC.

This clonotype was recorded a few times. The chain links TRBV29-1 to TRBJ2-1; D call uncertain. This CDR3 is 13 amino acids long. V dropped 1 base and J dropped 6 bases, with 10 bases sitting between them. The germline CDR1 and CDR2 sequences are SQVTM and ANQGSEA. DNA for the CDR3: TGCAGCGTTGAAGGAGGAAGTTTCAATGAGCAGTTCTTC. Protein: CSVEGGSFNEQFF.

This clonotype has a count of ten or more. The chain employs TRBV4-3 and TRBJ1-1, with 8 bases fitting TRBD1. There are 15 residues in the CDR3. V was pared by 2 bases and J by 1 base, with 3 bases of the junction left unmatched. The germline CDR1 and CDR2 sequences are LGHNA and YSLEER. Written as DNA, the CDR3 is TGCGCCAGCAGCCAACTAGGACAGGGGAACACTGAAGCTTTCTTT. Translated: CASSQLGQGNTEAFF.

This clonotype was recorded many times. J is TRBJ1-5 and V is TRBV7-4; unclear D gene. The CDR3 loop spans 15 amino acids. Trimming removed 2 bases at V and 3 bases at J, with 11 bases between. Germline CDR1 is SGHVT and CDR2 is SQSDAQ. CDR3 nucleotide sequence: TGTGCCAGCAGCTTAACTGGGGAGTCCAATCAGCCCCAGCATTTT. It is translated as CASSLTGESNQPQHF.

This clonotype showed up many times. The V and J genes are TRBV7-3 and TRBJ2-2, with D perhaps assigned TRBD1 or TRBD2 (6 bases each). V lost 1 base and J lost 0, with 18 bases in between. The CDR3 spans 19 residues. CDR1 and CDR2 from the germline V gene are SGHTA and FQGTGA. This CDR3 reads CASSLRGAGRSANTGELFF. In nucleotides, the CDR3 is TGTGCCAGCAGCTTAAGGGGGGCCGGGCGGTCAGCGAACACCGGGGAGCTGTTTTTT.

This clonotype was counted a single time. At one of its ends the junction is not consistent with the germline gene, which may arise from a read error. The rearrangement links TRBV12-3 or TRBV12-4 to TRBJ2-1, with TRBD1 matching 7 bases. There are 14 residues in the CDR3. CDR3 nucleotides: TGTGCCAGCAGTCGACAGGGCTCCTTCAATGAGCAGTTCTTC. Translation: CASSRQGSFNEQFF.

This rearrangement joins TRBV7-6 to TRBJ2-1; TRBD2 aligns across 9 bases. CDR3 size: 19 residues. Trimming cost V 1 base and J 0 bases; bases outside gene matches: 10. Germline V CDR1 and CDR2: SGHVS, FNYEAQ. The CDR3 DNA reads as TGTGCCAGCAGCTTAGAGGCGTCTAGCGGGGTTCGCTCCTACAATGAGCAGTTCTTC. Amino acid sequence: CASSLEASSGVRSYNEQFF.

This clonotype has only one observation. The chain combines TRBV3-1 with TRBJ2-5, with no clear D. V dropped 2 bases and J dropped 4 bases, with 5 bases sitting between them. The CDR3 has 12 amino acids. Germline V gives CDR1 LGHDT, CDR2 YNNKEL (reference sequence). The CDR3 DNA reads as TGTGCCAGCAGCCAAAAAGGAGAGACCCAGTACTTC. Translated: CASSQKGETQYF.

This clonotype was counted a few times. The chain combines TRBV7-9 with TRBJ2-7; D is undetermined. The CDR3 has 14 amino acids. Trimming pared 5 bases from V and 2 bases from J, leaving 13 bases between. Germline values: CDR1 SEHNR, CDR2 FQNEAQ (reference sequence). For the CDR3, the DNA is TGTGCCAGCAGCCCGCGGACGCATACCTACGAGCAGTACTTC. Protein product: CASSPRTHTYEQYF.

The V and J genes are TRBV20-1 and TRBJ2-3; D unresolved. Trimming shortened V by 0 bases and J by 1 base, and 5 bases separated the two germline ends. This CDR3 is 13 amino acids long. Germline V CDR1 and CDR2: DFQATT, SNEGSKA (reference sequence). CDR3 residues: CSARDFGTDTQYF. CDR3 nucleotides: TGCAGTGCTAGAGATTTTGGCACAGATACGCAGTATTTT.

This clonotype was seen a few times. The junction differs from germline at one of its ends, possibly a read error. The chain employs TRBV7-7 and TRBJ1-2; D gene ambiguous. The CDR3 is 10 residues long. CDR1 and CDR2 (germline): SSHAT, FNYEAQ (reference sequence). The CDR3 DNA follows: TGTGCTAGCAGCCACGATGGCTACACCTTC. It specifies CASSHDGYTF.

This clonotype has only a few counts. This chain links TRBV6-2 or TRBV6-3 with TRBJ1-2, with D unresolved. The germline V gene encodes CDR1 MNHEY and CDR2 SVGEGT. This CDR3 contains 13 residues. Trimming took 2 bases from V and 14 from J, leaving 18 bases between them. The CDR3 DNA reads TGTGCCAGCAGTTACAGGTCCGGGCCTGGGGAGACCTTC. It yields the protein CASSYRSGPGETF.

The chain couples TRBV19 to TRBJ1-5, with TRBD1 identical over 7 bases. V lost 9 bases to trimming and J lost 1 base; unmatched junction nucleotides: 9. The CDR3 loop spans 15 amino acids. Germline V gene data show CDR1 as LNHDA and CDR2 as SQIVND (reference sequence). CDR3 in amino acids: CASGQAWTSNQPQHF. CDR3 DNA: TGTGCCAGCGGACAGGCGTGGACGAGCAATCAGCCCCAGCATTTT.

The chain couples TRBV11-2 to TRBJ1-2, with D possibly being TRBD1 (6 bases). Trimming took 2 bases from V and 1 from J, leaving 11 bases between them. The CDR3 covers 15 residues. Germline CDR1 is SGHAT and CDR2 is FQNNGV. The CDR3 coding sequence is TGTGCCAGCAGCTTATGGTCAGGGGATAACTATGGCTACACCTTC. This gives the protein CASSLWSGDNYGYTF.

This clonotype was observed a few times. The chain carries TRBV4-3 and TRBJ2-3; a possible D gene is TRBD1 (5 bases). Looked up from germline, CDR1 is LGHNA and CDR2 is YSLEER. This CDR3 comprises 16 residues. Trimming removed 3 bases at V and 2 bases at J, with 15 bases between. CDR3 bases: TGCGCCAGCAGCCACAGGGTCCCAACAAACACAGATACGCAGTATTTT. Residues: CASSHRVPTNTDTQYF.

The rearrangement joins TRBV19 to TRBJ1-1; D is uncertain. V dropped 3 bases and J dropped 2 bases, with 10 bases sitting between them. Germline V lookup: CDR1 LNHDA, CDR2 SQIVND (reference sequence). This CDR3 contains 14 residues. The CDR3 sequence is CASSIAAGNTEAFF. CDR3 nucleotide sequence: TGTGCCAGTAGTATTGCGGCGGGAAACACTGAAGCTTTCTTT. Based on the CDR3 plus reference TRBV19 and TRBJ1-1, the full variable domain is DGGITQSPKYLFRKEGQNVTLSCEQNLNHDAMYWYRQDPGQGLRLIYYSQIVNDFQKGDIAEGYSVSREKKESFPLTVTSAQKNPTAFYLCASSIAAGNTEAFFGQGTRLTVV.